Below, 24 T cell receptor beta chains from the same sample are listed, as sequenced in a study of CD8 T cells in ankylosing spondylitis. These TCRs' antigens remain unknown. TCRdb recomputed calls from the 5' RACE reads with MiXCR, one row per CDR3 protein. Of a few hundred thousand distinct CDR3 sequences listed, about 20% are singletons. General study findings and limits: Roughly eight highly homologous variants formed a TCR beta motif that appeared characteristic of ankylosing spondylitis blood.

The sequencing sample was made of blood, either unsorted or a sorted T cell fraction (not recorded which). These receptor sequences come from a male donor with ankylosing spondylitis.

This clonotype has only one observation. The V gene is TRBV7-8, the J gene TRBJ2-3; a possible D gene is TRBD2 (5 bases). The CDR3 loop spans 15 amino acids. V was shortened by 0 bases and J by 5 bases, with 12 bases between the two germline ends. Germline CDR1 reads SGHVS; CDR2 reads FQNEAQ. Here the CDR3 reads CASSLALEGQDTQYF. In DNA form, the CDR3 reads TGTGCCAGCAGCTTAGCGCTTGAGGGTCAAGATACGCAGTATTTT.

V gene TRBV11-3 combines with J gene TRBJ2-1; a possible D gene is TRBD1 (6 bases). Trimming shortened V by 6 bases and J by 7 bases, and 19 bases separated the two germline ends. CDR3 length equals 15 residues. The germline V gene has CDR1 SGHNT and CDR2 YENEEA. The CDR3 region is CASRNRGRGGNEQFF. In nucleotides, the CDR3 is TGTGCCAGCAGAAACCGGGGCAGGGGCGGTAATGAGCAGTTCTTC.

This clonotype has just a few counts. V usage is TRBV12-3 or TRBV12-4 and J usage is TRBJ1-5; maybe TRBD1 (6 bases). V shed 3 bases and J shed 0 bases, with 9 bases lying between them. This CDR3 region has 15 residues. The CDR3 reads CASSFGQNSNQPQHF. The CDR3 DNA sequence: TGTGCCAGCAGTTTCGGACAGAATAGCAATCAGCCCCAGCATTTT.

This clonotype was counted at least ten times. The chain is built from TRBV20-1 and TRBJ1-5, with a tentative D call TRBD1 (5 bases). Per germline, CDR1 DFQATT and CDR2 SNEGSKA (reference sequence). V was trimmed by 6 bases and J by 7 bases, leaving 19 bases between them. CDR3 length: 14 amino acids. For the CDR3, the DNA is TGCAGTGCGGAGGAGGGACCTAATAGCCAGCCCCAGCATTTT. Residues: CSAEEGPNSQPQHF.

The chain employs TRBV20-1 and TRBJ2-7, with 11 positions matching TRBD1. Germline assignment: CDR1 DFQATT and CDR2 SNEGSKA (reference sequence). With V trimmed by 6 bases and J by 0 bases, 13 bases remained unmatched. The CDR3 has 17 amino acids. CDR3 in amino acids: CSAYRTGGRLPSYEQYF. For the CDR3, the DNA is TGCAGTGCCTACCGGACAGGGGGCCGATTACCCTCCTACGAGCAGTACTTC.

This clonotype was counted a few times. V and J are TRBV7-8 and TRBJ1-6; D gene unclear. Germline CDR1 is SGHVS and CDR2 is FQNEAQ. Trimming pared 2 bases from V and 10 bases from J, leaving 6 bases between. This CDR3 spans 12 amino acids. The CDR3 coding sequence is TGTGCCAGCAGCTTACCGCGGTCACCCCTCCACTTT. Translated, it gives CASSLPRSPLHF.

CDR3 protein: CASSTGQGANSPLHF. CDR3 nucleotides: TGCGCCAGCAGCACCGGACAGGGGGCAAATTCACCCCTCCACTTT. The gene calls are TRBV5-1 and TRBJ1-6, with TRBD1 matching 11 bases. The germline V gene encodes CDR1 SGHRS and CDR2 YFSETQ. The CDR3 is 15 residues long. Trimming cost V 4 bases and J 7 bases; bases outside gene matches: 4.

The sample holds a few counts of this clonotype. J is TRBJ1-1 and V is TRBV27, with 7 positions matching TRBD1. The V and J ends lost 1 base and 7 bases, in that order; junction bases with no gene match: 9. The CDR3 has 15 amino acids. The germline V gene encodes CDR1 MNHEY and CDR2 SMNVEV (reference sequence). Here the CDR3 DNA reads TGTGCCAGCAGTTTATTTGGGGGACAGCGAGATGAAGCTTTCTTT. Residues: CASSLFGGQRDEAFF.

The chain employs TRBV5-1 and TRBJ2-5; unclear D gene. Germline-derived CDR1 and CDR2 are SGHRS and YFSETQ. V lost 4 bases, J lost 2 bases, and 12 bases lay in between. The CDR3 runs 14 residues. In nucleotides, the CDR3 is TGCGCCAGCAGCGGGGTGCCCGGGCAAGAGACCCAGTACTTC. Its protein is CASSGVPGQETQYF.

This clonotype was observed once. The V and J genes are TRBV7-9 and TRBJ2-2, with 8 bases aligning to TRBD2. Trimming cost V 5 bases and J 6 bases; bases outside gene matches: 8. This CDR3 spans 15 amino acids. Germline-derived CDR1 and CDR2 are SEHNR and FQNEAQ (reference sequence). This chain's CDR3 is CASSPGLAIAGELFF. CDR3 sequence (DNA): TGTGCCAGCAGCCCCGGACTAGCAATCGCCGGGGAGCTGTTTTTT.

The V and J genes are TRBV12-3 or TRBV12-4 and TRBJ2-3, with D possibly being TRBD1 (7 bases). This CDR3 has 15 residues. The ends were cut back, 6 bases at V and 0 bases at J, with 13 bases in the middle. The CDR3 DNA reads as TGTGCCAGCAGCGGGGGACAGCAAAGCACAGATACGCAGTATTTT. This codes for CASSGGQQSTDTQYF.

This clonotype was counted ten times or more. The chain carries TRBV29-1 and TRBJ2-5, with TRBD2 as a possible D gene (5 bases). Germline V gene data show CDR1 as SQVTM and CDR2 as ANQGSEA. The CDR3 extends over 13 amino acids. Trimming pared 4 bases from V and 1 base from J, leaving 10 bases between. CDR3 protein: CSVAVAPQETQYF. CDR3 DNA: TGCAGCGTTGCGGTAGCGCCCCAAGAGACCCAGTACTTC.

This clonotype was counted between two and nine times. A read error may produce the germline difference seen at one junction end. The genes are TRBV20-1 and TRBJ2-5; 9 bases match TRBD1. This CDR3 spans 13 amino acids. From germline, CDR1 is DFQATT and CDR2 SNEGSKA (reference sequence). CDR3 DNA sequence: TGCAGTGCTGGACAGGGGCCCCAAAAGACCCAGTACTTC. As protein: CSAGQGPQKTQYF.

This chain links TRBV19 with TRBJ2-7; no firm D call. V lost 5 bases to trimming and J lost 2 bases, with 10 bases between them. Germline V CDR1 and CDR2: LNHDA, SQIVND (reference sequence). The CDR3 runs to 13 residues. For the CDR3, the DNA is TGTGCCAGTAGTCTCCGGACCACCTACGAGCAGTACTTC. Amino acids: CASSLRTTYEQYF. Filled out from reference TRBV19 and TRBJ2-7, the complete variable domain reads DGGITQSPKYLFRKEGQNVTLSCEQNLNHDAMYWYRQDPGQGLRLIYYSQIVNDFQKGDIAEGYSVSREKKESFPLTVTSAQKNPTAFYLCASSLRTTYEQYFGPGTRLTVT.

The chain carries TRBV28 and TRBJ2-2; D is possibly TRBD2 (5 bases). V was pared by 10 bases and J by 3 bases, with 15 bases between. Looked up from germline, CDR1 is MDHEN and CDR2 is SYDVKM. This CDR3 has 14 amino acids. In DNA form, the CDR3 reads TGTGCCACCTTGTGGGAGTTGGACACCGGGGAGCTGTTTTTT. This sequence encodes CATLWELDTGELFF.

The chain carries TRBV6-4 and TRBJ2-1, with TRBD1 matching over 10 bases. With V trimmed by 6 bases and J by 1 base, 12 bases remained unmatched. The V gene's germline CDR1 is MRHNA and CDR2 SNTAGT. CDR3 length: 18 amino acids. The CDR3 reads CASSREGTGAFSYNEQFF. The DNA of the CDR3 is TGTGCCAGCAGCCGAGAAGGGACAGGGGCCTTTTCCTACAATGAGCAGTTCTTC.

The chain is built from TRBV11-2 and TRBJ2-3; 9 nucleotides line up with TRBD2. CDR1 is SGHAT and CDR2 is FQNNGV in the germline V gene. Trimming took 5 bases from V and 2 from J; bases not matched to a gene: 5. This CDR3 has 15 amino acids. The chain's CDR3 is CASSDLAGYTDTQYF. CDR3 DNA sequence: TGTGCCAGCAGCGACCTAGCGGGATACACAGATACGCAGTATTTT.

This clonotype has a handful of counts. The CDR3 sequence: CSPTSGRYNEQFF. The DNA of the CDR3 is TGCAGTCCGACTAGCGGGAGGTACAATGAGCAGTTCTTC. V gene TRBV20-1 combines with J gene TRBJ2-1; 13 positions agree with TRBD2. The CDR3 runs to 13 residues. Germline loops: CDR1 DFQATT, CDR2 SNEGSKA (reference sequence). V trimming: 8 bases; J trimming: 4 bases; junction bases outside the gene matches: 2.

The chain carries TRBV29-1 and TRBJ1-5, with D possibly being TRBD1 (6 bases). V was trimmed by 6 bases and J by 5 bases, leaving 11 bases between them. This CDR3 region has 12 residues. Germline V lookup: CDR1 SQVTM, CDR2 ANQGSEA. CDR3 sequence: CSVGQPYQPQHF. DNA for the CDR3: TGCAGCGTCGGACAGCCGTATCAGCCCCAGCATTTT.

This clonotype was observed a few times. The J gene is TRBJ2-3, the V gene TRBV30, with 7 bases identical to TRBD2. The germline V gene encodes CDR1 GTSNPN and CDR2 SVGIG (reference sequence). The CDR3 is made up of 14 amino acids. The V gene end was trimmed by 2 bases and the J gene end by 3 bases; junction bases not matched to a gene: 5. CDR3 amino acids: CAWSRLAETDTQYF. CDR3 nucleotide sequence: TGTGCCTGGAGTCGGCTAGCGGAAACAGATACGCAGTATTTT.

The chain recombines TRBV20-1 with TRBJ2-1; 12 bases are a match to TRBD2. CDR3 length: 16 residues. Germline V CDR1 and CDR2: DFQATT, SNEGSKA (reference sequence). The trim removed 5 bases at V and 0 bases at J, leaving 5 bases unmatched. CDR3 region: CSAEASGRASYNEQFF. The CDR3 DNA is TGCAGTGCTGAAGCTAGCGGGAGGGCCTCCTACAATGAGCAGTTCTTC.

The V call is TRBV20-1, the J call TRBJ2-5; D is perhaps TRBD2 (6 bases). The CDR3 has 14 amino acids. The V gene lost 1 base and the J gene lost 0 bases, with 9 bases spanning the gap. CDR1 and CDR2 (germline): DFQATT, SNEGSKA (reference sequence). The CDR3 DNA reads as TGCAGTGCTAGAGGGGGAGGCGACCAAGAGACCCAGTACTTC. Its protein is CSARGGGDQETQYF.

J is TRBJ2-3 and V is TRBV7-3; perhaps TRBD2 as D (6 bases). The germline gives CDR1 SGHTA, CDR2 FQGTGA. This CDR3 is 15 amino acids long. Trimming took off 5 bases at V and 4 bases at J, with 16 bases between the two ends. In nucleotides, the CDR3 is TGTGCCAGCAGCCCGATGGGGGGAAGTGCAGATACGCAGTATTTT. It is translated as CASSPMGGSADTQYF.

This clonotype was seen at least ten times. CDR3: CASTLGGTDTQYF. The CDR3, as DNA: TGTGCCAGCACCCTGGGGGGCACAGATACGCAGTATTTT. This chain joins TRBV12-3 or TRBV12-4 and TRBJ2-3; the D gene could be TRBD1 or TRBD2 (5 bases each). This CDR3 comprises 13 residues. V lost 7 bases, J lost 1 base, and 9 bases lay in between.